The present T cell receptor beta chain was sequenced within a study of blood T cells in healthy people across ages. A remark on this clonotype: Its antigen is currently unknown.

Study conclusions and caveats: Naive T cell percentage strongly correlated with TCR beta diversity.

The use of a sample-barcoded 5' primer and a J-beta primer mix characterized a second PCR of roughly 6 to 11 cycles. TCRdb re-called the 5' RACE reads with MiXCR, one entry per CDR3 protein. The sample lists around 1,000,000 distinct CDR3 sequences; approximately 38% were seen once. The CDR3 runs 15 residues. Germline V gene data show CDR1 as MNHEY and CDR2 as SVGAGI. V gave up 2 bases and J gave up 2 bases, with 11 bases separating them. The source is a man younger than 35 in good health. The V gene is TRBV6-5, the J gene TRBJ2-3; tentatively, D is TRBD2 (5 bases). Material for sequencing was blood. DNA for the CDR3: TGTGCCAGCAGTTACGACGGGGAACACACAGATACGCAGTATTTT. Residues: CASSYDGEHTDTQYF.